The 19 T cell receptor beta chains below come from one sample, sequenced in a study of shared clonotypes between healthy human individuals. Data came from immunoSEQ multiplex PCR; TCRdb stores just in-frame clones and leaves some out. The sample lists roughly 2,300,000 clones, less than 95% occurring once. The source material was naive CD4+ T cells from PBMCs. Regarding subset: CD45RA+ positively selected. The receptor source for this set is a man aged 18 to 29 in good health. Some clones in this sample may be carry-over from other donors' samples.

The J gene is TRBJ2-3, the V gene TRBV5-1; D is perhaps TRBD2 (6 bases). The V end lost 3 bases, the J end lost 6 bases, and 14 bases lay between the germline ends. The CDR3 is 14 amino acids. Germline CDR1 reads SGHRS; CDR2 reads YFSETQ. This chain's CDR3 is CASSSPISGDTQYF. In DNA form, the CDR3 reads TGCGCCAGCAGCTCCCCGATTAGCGGTGATACGCAGTATTTT.

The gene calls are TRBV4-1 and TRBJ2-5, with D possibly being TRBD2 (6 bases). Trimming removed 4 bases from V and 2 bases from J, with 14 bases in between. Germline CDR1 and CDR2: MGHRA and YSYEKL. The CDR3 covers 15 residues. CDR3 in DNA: TGCGCCAGCAGCCTGCTGGGACTGACACAAGAGACCCAGTACTTC. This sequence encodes CASSLLGLTQETQYF.

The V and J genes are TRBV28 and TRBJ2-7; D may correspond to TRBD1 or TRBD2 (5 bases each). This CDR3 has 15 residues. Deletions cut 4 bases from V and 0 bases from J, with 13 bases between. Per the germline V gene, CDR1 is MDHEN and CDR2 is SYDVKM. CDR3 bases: TGTGCCAGCAGTTCGACGGGACCAAGCTCCTACGAGCAGTACTTC. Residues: CASSSTGPSSYEQYF.

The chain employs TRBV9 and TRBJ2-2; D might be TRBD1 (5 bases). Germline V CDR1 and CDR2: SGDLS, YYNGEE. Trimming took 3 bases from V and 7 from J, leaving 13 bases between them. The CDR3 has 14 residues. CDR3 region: CASSAQGVIGELFF. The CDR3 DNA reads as TGTGCCAGCAGCGCCCAAGGGGTTATCGGGGAGCTGTTTTTT.

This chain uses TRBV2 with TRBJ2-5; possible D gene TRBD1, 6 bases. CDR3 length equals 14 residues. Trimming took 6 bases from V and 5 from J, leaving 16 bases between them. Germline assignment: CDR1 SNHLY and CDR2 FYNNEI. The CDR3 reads CASSGNRVYETQYF. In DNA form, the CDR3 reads TGTGCCAGCAGCGGGAACAGGGTCTACGAGACCCAGTACTTC.

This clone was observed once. The CDR3 loop reads CATSRDRGLGYEQYF. The CDR3 DNA sequence: TGTGCCACCAGCAGAGATCGTGGACTAGGCTACGAGCAGTACTTC. The chain recombines TRBV15 with TRBJ2-7; 7 bases map to TRBD2. The CDR3 has 15 amino acids. The V gene end was trimmed by 0 bases and the J gene end by 3 bases; junction bases not matched to a gene: 5. Germline V gene data show CDR1 as LNHNV and CDR2 as YYDKDF (reference sequence). The full variable domain, in which reference TRBV15 and TRBJ2-7 provide the parts outside the CDR3, is DAMVIQNPRYQVTQFGKPVTLSCSQTLNHNVMYWYQQKSSQAPKLLFHYYDKDFNNEADTPDNFQSRRPNTSFCFLDIRSPGLGDTAMYLCATSRDRGLGYEQYFGPGTRLTVT.

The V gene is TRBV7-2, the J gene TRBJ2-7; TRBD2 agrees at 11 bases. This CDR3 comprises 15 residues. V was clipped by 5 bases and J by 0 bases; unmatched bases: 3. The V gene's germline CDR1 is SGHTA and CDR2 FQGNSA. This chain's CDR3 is CASSRLAGISYEQYF. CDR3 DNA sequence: TGTGCCAGCAGCCGACTAGCGGGAATCTCCTACGAGCAGTACTTC. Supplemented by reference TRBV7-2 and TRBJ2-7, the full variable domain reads GAGVSQSPSNKVTEKGKDVELRCDPISGHTALYWYRQSLGQGLEFLIYFQGNSAPDKSGLPSDRFSAERTGGSVSTLTIQRTQQEDSAVYLCASSRLAGISYEQYFGPGTRLTVT.

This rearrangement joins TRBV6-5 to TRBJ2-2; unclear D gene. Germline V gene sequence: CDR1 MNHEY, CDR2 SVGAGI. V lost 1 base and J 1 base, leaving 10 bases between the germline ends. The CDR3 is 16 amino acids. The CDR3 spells CASSYFDAGNTGELFF. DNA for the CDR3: TGTGCCAGCAGTTACTTTGACGCAGGGAACACCGGGGAGCTGTTTTTT.

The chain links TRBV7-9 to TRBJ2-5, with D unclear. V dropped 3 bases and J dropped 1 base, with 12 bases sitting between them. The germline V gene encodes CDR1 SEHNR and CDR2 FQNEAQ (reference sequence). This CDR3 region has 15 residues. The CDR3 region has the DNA TGTGCCAGCAGCTTCACCGCGTCGCTCCAAGAGACCCAGTACTTC. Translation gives CASSFTASLQETQYF.

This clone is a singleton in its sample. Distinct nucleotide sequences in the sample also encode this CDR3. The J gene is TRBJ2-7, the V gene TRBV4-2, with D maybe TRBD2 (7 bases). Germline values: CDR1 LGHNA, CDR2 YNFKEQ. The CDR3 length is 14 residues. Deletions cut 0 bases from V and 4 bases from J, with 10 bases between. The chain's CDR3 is CASSQEGRGYEQYF. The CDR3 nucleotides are TGTGCCAGCAGCCAAGAAGGGAGGGGGTACGAGCAGTACTTC.

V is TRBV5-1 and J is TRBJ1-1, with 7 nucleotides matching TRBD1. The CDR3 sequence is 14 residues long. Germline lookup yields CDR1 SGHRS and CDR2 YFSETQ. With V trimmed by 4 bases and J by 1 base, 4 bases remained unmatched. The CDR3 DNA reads TGCGCCAGCAGCGACCGACAGGGGAACACTGAAGCTTTCTTT. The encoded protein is CASSDRQGNTEAFF.

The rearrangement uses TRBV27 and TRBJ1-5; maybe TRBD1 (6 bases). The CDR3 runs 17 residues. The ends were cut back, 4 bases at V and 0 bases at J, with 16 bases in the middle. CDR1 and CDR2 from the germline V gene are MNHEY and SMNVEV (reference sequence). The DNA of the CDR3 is TGTGCCAGCAGTTCCTGGAGGGGGATATATAGCAATCAGCCCCAGCATTTT. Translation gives CASSSWRGIYSNQPQHF.

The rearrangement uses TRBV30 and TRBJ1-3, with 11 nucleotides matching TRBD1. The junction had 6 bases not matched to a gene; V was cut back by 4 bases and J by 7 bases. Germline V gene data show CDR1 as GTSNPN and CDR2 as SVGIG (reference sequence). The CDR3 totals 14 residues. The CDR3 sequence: CAWTNGQGANTIYF. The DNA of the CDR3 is TGTGCCTGGACCAACGGACAGGGGGCGAACACCATATATTTT.

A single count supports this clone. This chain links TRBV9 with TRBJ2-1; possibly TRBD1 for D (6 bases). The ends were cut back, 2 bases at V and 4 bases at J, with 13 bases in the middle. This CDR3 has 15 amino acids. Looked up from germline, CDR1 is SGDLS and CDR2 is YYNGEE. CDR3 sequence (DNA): TGTGCCAGCAGCGTTGACGGACAGCCTTACAATGAGCAGTTCTTC. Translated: CASSVDGQPYNEQFF.

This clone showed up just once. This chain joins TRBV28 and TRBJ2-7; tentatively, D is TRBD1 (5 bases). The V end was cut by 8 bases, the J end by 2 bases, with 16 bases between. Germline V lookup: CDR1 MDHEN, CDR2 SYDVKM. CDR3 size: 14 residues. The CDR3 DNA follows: TGTGCCAGCTGTCGCCACAGGAGTGCCTACGAGCAGTACTTC. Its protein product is CASCRHRSAYEQYF.

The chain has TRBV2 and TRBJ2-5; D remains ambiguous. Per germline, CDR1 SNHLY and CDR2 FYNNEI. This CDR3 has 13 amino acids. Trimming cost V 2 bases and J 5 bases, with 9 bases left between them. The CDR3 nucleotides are TGTGCCAGCAGTGAATACGAGAGGGAGACCCAGTACTTC. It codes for CASSEYERETQYF.

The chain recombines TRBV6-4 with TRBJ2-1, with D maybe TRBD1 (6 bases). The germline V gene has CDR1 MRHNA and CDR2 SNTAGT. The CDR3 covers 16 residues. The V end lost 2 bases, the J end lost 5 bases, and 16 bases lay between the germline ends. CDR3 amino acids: CASSDLQGRRNNEQFF. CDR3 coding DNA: TGTGCCAGCAGTGACCTACAGGGCCGTAGAAACAATGAGCAGTTCTTC.

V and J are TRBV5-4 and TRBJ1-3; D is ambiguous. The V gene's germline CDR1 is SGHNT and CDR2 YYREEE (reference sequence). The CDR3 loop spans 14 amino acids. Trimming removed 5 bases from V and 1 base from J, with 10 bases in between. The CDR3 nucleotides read TGTGCCAGCAGGGACGGACGATCTGGAAACACCATATATTTT. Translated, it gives CASRDGRSGNTIYF.

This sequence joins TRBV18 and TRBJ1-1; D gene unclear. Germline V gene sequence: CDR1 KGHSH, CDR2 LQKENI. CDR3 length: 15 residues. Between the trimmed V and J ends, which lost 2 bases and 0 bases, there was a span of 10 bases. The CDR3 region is CASSPRIEMNTEAFF. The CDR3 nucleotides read TGTGCCAGCTCACCAAGGATAGAAATGAACACTGAAGCTTTCTTT.